The clone carrying this T cell receptor (beta chain) was counted a single time. The antigen is not known. The treatment here: about 20 received Ad26.COV2.S at low or high dose, single or two shots; roughly 5 received placebo; per-sample allocation not given. Day 63 following the first vaccine or placebo injection was when the samples were taken. Whoever gave the sample was an adult aged 18-55 years in Boston. The record originates from a study of Ad26.COV2.S vaccination and SARS-CoV-2 variants. Turning to the study itself: Donor participated within the Ad26.COV2.S arm of the COV1001 trial.

The protocol was immunoSEQ multiplex PCR, while the TCRdb copy is restricted to in-frame clones and leaves out a portion. The table includes under 250,000 clones, roughly nine tenths detected once. Study-wide findings and caveats: Individuals receiving vaccine had higher spike-specific TCR breadth than placebo recipients did.

The V and J ends lost 0 bases and 2 bases, in that order; junction bases with no gene match: 6. This CDR3 region has 16 residues. CDR1 SGHVS and CDR2 FQNEAQ come from the germline V gene. The sample consisted of peripheral blood, taken in a trial of Ad26.COV2.S vaccine versus placebo. The source is a person between 18 and 65 years old who received the Ad26.COV2.S COVID-19 vaccine or a placebo. The V and J genes are TRBV7-8 and TRBJ2-5; 7 nucleotides align to TRBD2. CDR3 sequence reads: CASSLALAALQETQYF. The CDR3 DNA follows: TGTGCCAGCAGCTTAGCCCTAGCGGCACTTCAAGAGACCCAGTACTTC.